The 3 T cell receptor beta chains reported below all come from one sample, sequenced in a study of blood T cell repertoires in COVID-19. Sequencing used immunoSEQ multiplex PCR; TCRdb keeps in-frame clones, though not all of them. The sample holds roughly 300,000 clones, 80% to 95% seen once. The sample consisted of PBMCs or T cells enriched from blood (not recorded which). Receptors originate from a woman younger than 45 who had recovered from COVID-19.

As regards this clone: Other DNA variants within this sample encode the same CDR3. The rearrangement uses TRBV5-1 and TRBJ1-1, with D possibly matching TRBD1 (6 bases). This CDR3 is 14 amino acids long. V lost 2 bases, J lost 0 bases, and 8 bases lay in between. Germline V gene data show CDR1 as SGHRS and CDR2 as YFSETQ. The CDR3, as DNA: TGCGCCAGCAGCTTAGAGGGGGTGAACACTGAAGCTTTCTTT. Translation: CASSLEGVNTEAFF.

This clone has only one observation. This chain uses TRBV7-9 with TRBJ2-7; 11 bases are a match to TRBD1. CDR1 SEHNR and CDR2 FQNEAQ come from the germline V gene (reference sequence). V trimming: 4 bases; J trimming: 3 bases; junction bases outside the gene matches: 8. The CDR3 is 16 amino acids. The CDR3 DNA reads as TGTGCCAGCAGCTCGCCGGACAGGGGGCCCATCTACGAGCAGTACTTC. Its translation is CASSSPDRGPIYEQYF.

The chain links TRBV27 to TRBJ2-1; tentative D call: TRBD2 (6 bases). V was clipped by 8 bases and J by 1 base, with 15 bases between them. The germline gives CDR1 MNHEY, CDR2 SMNVEV (reference sequence). This CDR3 has 15 amino acids. CDR3 in amino acids: CASATWRGSYNEQFF. The CDR3 DNA is TGTGCCAGCGCGACTTGGAGGGGATCCTACAATGAGCAGTTCTTC.